This entry concerns a single TCR beta chain. Its target is unknown. The data were obtained in a study of OX40 agonist ivuxolimab in advanced cancers. Study summary: Subjects had a mean age of roughly 60 years, with a range of roughly 20 to 79; around 83% were male. Overall study results and limits: Normalized T-cell clonal expansion was also low in some nonresponders.

This table comes from immunoSEQ multiplex PCR, and its TCRdb copy is limited to in-frame clones, with some not included. The data contain 70,000 to 100,000 clones, 84% of them singletons. The CDR3 covers 16 residues. V lost 3 bases, J lost 7 bases, and 11 bases stayed unmatched. The germline V gene has CDR1 MGHDK and CDR2 SYGVNS. The sample consisted of CD4+ or CD8+ T cells sorted from blood, taken in a trial of the OX40 agonist ivuxolimab. This sequence joins TRBV25-1 and TRBJ1-5; 8 positions agree with TRBD1. This clonotype was sampled from an adult with an advanced solid tumor such as melanoma, head and neck, liver or kidney cancer. CDR3 nucleotide sequence: TGTGCCAGCAGTGACCCGGACAGGGAGGTAGGGCAGCCCCAGCATTTT. It translates to CASSDPDREVGQPQHF.